The clone carrying this TCR beta chain has a single count. This entry belongs to a study of blood T cell repertoires in COVID-19. Study context: Sites in the United States, Italy and Spain provided acute and convalescent COVID-19 samples. PBMCs, B-cell-depleted T cells, or T cells were the source of the cDNA or gDNA that made up the material.

Sequencing was performed with immunoSEQ multiplex PCR; in TCRdb, only in-frame clones are kept and a portion is missing. The data hold a few hundred thousand clones, with about 88% observed a single time. The receptor comes from a woman aged 70-85 years with active or convalescent COVID-19. What was sequenced was peripheral blood.

The DNA of the CDR3 is TGTGCCACCACCAGGGGTGATGAGCAGTTCTTC. Translated, it gives CATTRGDEQFF. This chain uses TRBV10-3 with TRBJ2-1; tentatively, D is TRBD1 (6 bases). The CDR3 spans 11 residues. The germline V and J ends were trimmed by 10 bases and 8 bases, with 12 bases remaining between them. The germline V gene encodes CDR1 ENHRY and CDR2 SYGVKD.